This T cell receptor beta chain is drawn from a study of response to subunit inactivated influenza vaccine. Study conclusions and caveats: Each seasonal influenza vaccination recruits few new T cells, the authors suggested.

As regards this clonotype: Its target is not known.

Germline V lookup: CDR1 SGHTA, CDR2 FQGNSA. The CDR3 covers 14 residues. V was shortened by 2 bases and J by 4 bases, with 11 bases between the two germline ends. TCRdb used MiXCR to reprocess the RT-PCR reads, holding one entry per CDR3 protein. The sample has 560,000 or so distinct CDR3 sequences; roughly 8.2% are singletons. The source is a man aged 50 to 69 who received an inactivated influenza vaccine. This rearrangement joins TRBV7-2 to TRBJ2-5, with no clear D. Sequencing used PBMCs from blood, obtained around 25 months after vaccination. The CDR3 DNA reads as TGTGCCAGCAGCTTACGGCAGGACGGAGAGACCCAGTACTTC. It specifies CASSLRQDGETQYF.